This record looks at one T cell receptor (beta chain) sequence and its context. The source of the sample is a study of blood T cell repertoires in COVID-19. Turning to the study itself: Samples of COVID-19 (acute and convalescent) were obtained from the United States, Italy and Spain. The cDNA or gDNA used as material had been derived from T cells, B-cell-depleted T cells, or PBMCs.

Trimming left V 2 bases short and J 3 bases short, with 12 bases between. The CDR3 consists of 15 residues. The germline CDR1 and CDR2 sequences are KGHDR and SFDVKD. In the original processing: Estimates of nucleated cell counts were drawn from the amplification of reference gene primers. Sequencing was performed with immunoSEQ multiplex PCR; in TCRdb, only in-frame clones are kept and a portion is missing. That table gives V, J and clone size, and the DNA gave D and trimming. The sample contains under 60,000 clones, about 80% of which appear only once. The rearrangement links TRBV24-1 to TRBJ2-5; weak D call: TRBD2 (6 bases). The source is a man aged 55 to 69 with acute or convalescent COVID-19. Sequencing was carried out using peripheral blood. The DNA for the CDR3 is TGTGCCACCAGTGATTCGCGCGGGGAAAAAGAGACCCAGTACTTC. This codes for CATSDSRGEKETQYF.